This T cell receptor beta chain was captured by sequencing in a study of metastatic and nonmetastatic thyroid tumors (dated by TCRdb to about 2020). Some background on the complete study: Repertoires from peripheral blood and from tumor or nodule tissue samples of malignant and benign thyroid patients were compared.

Overall study results and their limits: In both blood and tumor samples, malignant tumors were reported to have significantly higher TCR beta diversity than benign nodules.

For CDR1 and CDR2, the germline V gene (reference sequence) lists DFQATT and SNEGSKA. The CDR3 has 13 amino acids, counting the end cysteine and phenylalanine. Of all the DNA, just the CDR3 is kept, 39 bases in frame from base 1. V is clipped by 1 base and J by 8 bases, and the sequence between their germline boundaries is 14 bases long. The protocol used for the library was PCR. This sample was sequenced with an Illumina HiSeq 4000. The TCR beta-chain CDR3 region of each patient was profiled by high-throughput sequencing. From the authors' description of their analysis: The researchers built a classifier to tell apart papillary thyroid cancer patients with distant metastasis, based on CDR3 differences among clinicopathological groups. Repertoire diversity was assessed with the Shannon index, and tumor-blood repertoire similarity with the Morisita-Horn index. In-frame beta chains were kept once TCRdb had trimmed the public reads at Q25 with fastp and called clones with MiXCR. The V and J calls reflect TCRdb's pipeline rather than the authors' work. This sample gives around 50,000 clones in total; under 30% of them show up just once. 15% to 20% of the sample comes from the top ten.

About this clone: The clone's antigen remains unknown. Per-nucleotide qualities are absent, and no much larger clonotype sits a single base away.

None of the patients had been given any treatment before thyroid surgery. Using T-cell receptor beta sequencing, the study looked back at clinical samples from patients collected from the early 2010s to the late 2010s. The V and J segments used are TRBV20-1 and TRBJ1-1; no D gene is confidently identified. This TCR came from a female donor with papillary thyroid cancer or a benign thyroid nodule (not recorded which). Some clones in this sample may be carry-over from other donors' samples. The sample was blood. The CDR3 sequence is CSARVPTGMEAFF. At the DNA level, the sequence is TGCAGTGCTAGAGTTCCGACGGGGATGGAAGCTTTCTTT.